Sequencing of this T cell receptor beta chain was carried out in a study of human T cells and chemical hapten exposure. Study-wide results and caveats: With alopecia, donors may have immune responses unlike healthy people's.

Stated time point: patch test 2, 6 weeks after DPC sensitization. Treatment meaning: therapeutic diphenylcyclopropenone sensitization with weekly scalp DPC. The drawing of blood occurred before each patch test was applied. Authors' analysis steps: A typical sample had roughly 91,000 TCRs, with about 23,224 to 690,600 overall. TCRdb used MiXCR to reprocess the RACE reads, holding one entry per CDR3 protein. Here the V and J calls rest on TCRdb's processing, not on the authors' analysis. This sample yields 75,000 to 90,000 distinct CDR3 sequences, of which about 10% are seen a single time; around 4.7% belongs to the top ten. V was trimmed by 6 bases and J by 2 bases, leaving 18 bases between them. Germline CDR1 is WNHNN and CDR2 is SYGVQD (reference sequence). The CDR3 runs 16 residues. In regard to this clonotype: The target antigen is unknown. A much bigger clone sits one base away, suggesting this may be a read error.

The V gene is TRBV10-1, the J gene TRBJ2-3; perhaps TRBD2 as D (6 bases). Material: whole blood, obtained in connection with sensitization to the hapten diphenylcyclopropenone (DPC). This clonotype originated in a woman between 45 and 60 years old with alopecia areata. Some clones in this sample may be carry-over from other donors' samples. The CDR3 sequence: CASRDISGVNTDTQYF. The CDR3 region has the DNA TGCGCCAGCAGAGATATTAGCGGAGTTAACACAGATACGCAGTATTTT.